Each of the 21 T cell receptor beta chains below was sequenced from the same sample in a study of PD-1 blockade in classical Hodgkin lymphoma (TCRdb year 2020). The time point label, read with the paper, signifies: newly diagnosed, previously untreated cHL patient sample. Receptor libraries were prepared by the immunoSEQ multiplex PCR assay. The clones in this table, taken by TCRdb from immuneACCESS, are in-frame only. Not every clone is retained; where verified, under half of the shortfall comes from an unresolved V gene, and the cause of the rest is unknown. The sample table shows around 30,000 clones, and 80% to 95% are seen once. The ten biggest clones cover approximately 3.8% of the sample. The sample comprised peripheral blood mononuclear cells (PBMCs). All receptors derive from a human donor with classical Hodgkin lymphoma.

The rearrangement joins TRBV27 to TRBJ2-7, with TRBD1 identical over 7 bases. The germline V gene has CDR1 MNHEY and CDR2 SMNVEV (reference sequence). The length of the CDR3 is 15 residues. The J segment lost 0 bases and the V segment lost 3 bases, leaving 5 bases of the junction unmatched. This CDR3 is CASSFVGQSSYEQYF. For the CDR3, the DNA is TGTGCCAGCAGTTTCGTGGGACAGTCCTCCTACGAGCAGTACTTC.

This clone was found a few times. Other DNA sequences in this sample translate to the same CDR3. The chain uses TRBV11-2 and TRBJ2-1; the D gene is possibly TRBD1 (5 bases). The CDR3 length is 15 residues. The ends were cut back, 1 base at V and 4 bases at J, with 11 bases in the middle. Germline V gives CDR1 SGHAT, CDR2 FQNNGV. CDR3 in DNA: TGTGCCAGCAGCTTAGTCGGGCAGGGTTACAATGAGCAGTTCTTC. Translated: CASSLVGQGYNEQFF.

J is TRBJ2-2 and V is TRBV18; D gene ambiguous. V was clipped by 3 bases and J by 2 bases, with 10 bases between them. This CDR3 spans 15 amino acids. Germline loops: CDR1 KGHSH, CDR2 LQKENI. The DNA for the CDR3 is TGTGCCAGCTCACCTACAAGGATAAACACCGGGGAGCTGTTTTTT. Translating gives CASSPTRINTGELFF.

This sequence joins TRBV7-8 and TRBJ2-5; 10 bases fit TRBD2. This CDR3 contains 15 residues. V was clipped by 2 bases and J by 2 bases; unmatched bases: 2. Germline V CDR1 and CDR2: SGHVS, FQNEAQ. CDR3 coding DNA: TGTGCCAGCAGCTTACTAGCGGGAGTTCAAGAGACCCAGTACTTC. Translated, it gives CASSLLAGVQETQYF.

This chain uses TRBV28 with TRBJ1-4, with TRBD1 matching over 11 bases. The CDR3 consists of 15 residues. Germline V gene data show CDR1 as MDHEN and CDR2 as SYDVKM. Germline trimming cut 4 bases from V and 5 bases from J; bases unmatched to any gene: 3. The CDR3: CASSSGQGANEKLFF. As DNA, the CDR3 is TGTGCCAGCAGTTCCGGACAGGGGGCGAATGAAAAACTGTTTTTT.

The rearrangement uses TRBV21-1 and TRBJ1-1. TRBV21-1 is a listed pseudogene. The CDR3 is 16 residues long. The CDR3 sequence: CASSNRFYTIRTEAFF. The CDR3 DNA sequence: TGTGCCAGCAGCAATAGGTTCTACACAATTCGCACTGAAGCTTTCTTT.

This clone is a singleton in its sample. The J gene is TRBJ2-7, the V gene TRBV7-9; 7 bases align to TRBD1. The CDR3 contains 13 residues. The J segment lost 3 bases and the V segment lost 5 bases, leaving 4 bases of the junction unmatched. Germline CDR1 and CDR2: SEHNR and FQNEAQ (reference sequence). CDR3 sequence: CASSEGTVYEQYF. The CDR3 DNA sequence: TGTGCCAGCAGCGAGGGGACAGTCTACGAGCAGTACTTC.

CDR3 sequence (DNA): TGTGCCAGCAGCCCTCCCGCGACAGGGGAGGTGACTGAAGCTTTCTTT. Translated: CASSPPATGEVTEAFF. The chain carries TRBV6-6 and TRBJ1-1, with 8 bases aligning to TRBD1. Losses at the gene ends were 6 bases for V and 5 bases for J; bases not matched to a gene: 14. The CDR3 covers 16 residues. The V gene's germline CDR1 is MNHNY and CDR2 SVGAGI (reference sequence).

The chain uses TRBV5-1 and TRBJ2-1; 12 bases match TRBD1. Trimming took 1 base from V and 6 from J; bases not matched to a gene: 2. This CDR3 has 15 residues. Looked up from germline, CDR1 is SGHRS and CDR2 is YFSETQ. The CDR3 bases are TGCGCCAGCAGCTTGCCGGGACAGGGGGCCAATGAGCAGTTCTTC. It translates to CASSLPGQGANEQFF.

The count of this clone is one. The chain joins TRBV7-8 to TRBJ1-1; TRBD1 aligns across 8 bases. This CDR3 region has 16 residues. With V trimmed by 4 bases and J by 0 bases, 7 bases remained unmatched. The V gene's germline CDR1 is SGHVS and CDR2 FQNEAQ. CDR3 DNA sequence: TGTGCCAGCAGCTATCGGACAGGGACCTTGAACACTGAAGCTTTCTTT. Its protein product is CASSYRTGTLNTEAFF.

V gene TRBV18 combines with J gene TRBJ1-5, with TRBD1 identical over 7 bases. The CDR3 runs to 14 residues. Per the germline V gene, CDR1 is KGHSH and CDR2 is LQKENI. J gave up 5 bases and V 5 bases, and 6 bases lay outside the gene matches. The CDR3 DNA sequence: TGTGCCAGCTCATACACCGACAGGGATCAGCCCCAGCATTTT. Amino acids: CASSYTDRDQPQHF.

V gene TRBV2 combines with J gene TRBJ2-6, with a weak D call TRBD1 (6 bases). Trimming took off 6 bases at V and 4 bases at J, with 13 bases between the two ends. The CDR3 is made up of 15 amino acids. Per the germline V gene, CDR1 is SNHLY and CDR2 is FYNNEI. The CDR3 nucleotides read TGTGCCAGCAGAGGGTATGGGGGCGGGGCCAACGTCCTGACTTTC. The encoded protein is CASRGYGGGANVLTF.

V usage is TRBV11-3 and J usage is TRBJ2-5, with unresolved D. Between the trimmed V and J ends, which lost 5 bases and 2 bases, there was a span of 9 bases. Germline assignment: CDR1 SGHNT and CDR2 YENEEA. This CDR3 has 13 amino acids. The CDR3 nucleotides are TGTGCCAGCAGCCTCGACGGACAAGAGACCCAGTACTTC. Translating gives CASSLDGQETQYF.

This chain uses TRBV5-1 with TRBJ2-1; D may be TRBD2 (5 bases). The germline CDR1 and CDR2 sequences are SGHRS and YFSETQ. Between the trimmed V and J ends, which lost 7 bases and 8 bases, there was a span of 16 bases. The CDR3 has 13 residues. The CDR3 reads CASSNSEGYEQFF. The CDR3 coding sequence is TGCGCCAGCTCGAATAGCGAGGGTTATGAGCAGTTCTTC.

The genes are TRBV7-2 and TRBJ2-3, with 8 nucleotides matching TRBD2. Germline lookup yields CDR1 SGHTA and CDR2 FQGNSA. Germline trimming cut 1 base from V and 4 bases from J; bases unmatched to any gene: 7. There are 16 residues in the CDR3. CDR3 DNA: TGTGCCAGCAGCTTAGTGGGAGCGGGAGCGGCAGATACGCAGTATTTT. It yields the protein CASSLVGAGAADTQYF.

This chain joins TRBV5-4 and TRBJ1-3, with D maybe TRBD1 (6 bases). Trimming shortened V by 4 bases and J by 0 bases, and 11 bases separated the two germline ends. Germline V CDR1 and CDR2: SGHNT, YYREEE (reference sequence). The CDR3 length is 15 residues. DNA for the CDR3: TGTGCCAGCAGCGTGGACAGTCACTCTGGAAACACCATATATTTT. Translation: CASSVDSHSGNTIYF.

The V and J genes are TRBV4-3 and TRBJ2-7; 7 bases are shared with TRBD1. The CDR3 contains 14 residues. Losses at the gene ends were 5 bases for V and 2 bases for J; bases not matched to a gene: 6. Germline assignment: CDR1 LGHNA and CDR2 YSLEER. CDR3 loop: CASSSRQGAYEQYF. The CDR3 DNA sequence: TGCGCCAGCAGCTCCCGACAGGGTGCCTACGAGCAGTACTTC.

V and J are TRBV11-2 and TRBJ1-1, with unresolved D. There are 13 residues in the CDR3. Germline V gene lookup returns CDR1 SGHAT and CDR2 FQNNGV. Trimming cost V 5 bases and J 6 bases, with 13 bases left between them. For the CDR3, the DNA is TGTGCCAGCAGCGAGGGCCTGGGCGCTGAAGCTTTCTTT. As protein: CASSEGLGAEAFF.

The V call is TRBV25-1, the J call TRBJ1-3; tentatively, D is TRBD1 (5 bases). Germline loops: CDR1 MGHDK, CDR2 SYGVNS. Trimming removed 8 bases at V and 2 bases at J, with 16 bases between. The CDR3 contains 15 residues. The CDR3 is CASGRVGSAGNTIYF. CDR3 DNA: TGTGCCAGCGGCAGGGTTGGGTCCGCTGGAAACACCATATATTTT.

This chain joins TRBV15 and TRBJ1-5; 9 positions match TRBD1. The V and J ends lost 1 base and 5 bases, in that order; junction bases with no gene match: 9. CDR1 and CDR2 from the germline V gene are LNHNV and YYDKDF (reference sequence). This CDR3 has 17 amino acids. The CDR3 coding sequence is TGTGCCACCAGCAGAGTCCCGACGGGACAGGGCTATCAGCCCCAGCATTTT. It is translated as CATSRVPTGQGYQPQHF.

The chain uses TRBV5-1 and TRBJ2-5; unclear D gene. The ends were cut back, 0 bases at V and 4 bases at J, with 7 bases in the middle. This CDR3 region has 13 residues. CDR1 is SGHRS, CDR2 YFSETQ, per germline. CDR3 DNA sequence: TGCGCCAGCAGCTTGGCGCCCCCAGAGACCCAGTACTTC. Residues: CASSLAPPETQYF. Combining the CDR3 with reference TRBV5-1 and TRBJ2-5 gives the whole variable domain KAGVTQTPRYLIKTRGQQVTLSCSPISGHRSVSWYQQTPGQGLQFLFEYFSETQRNKGNFPGRFSGRQFSNSRSEMNVSTLELGDSALYLCASSLAPPETQYFGPGTRLLVL.